Listed here is a single T cell receptor beta chain. Its target is unknown. The data are from a study of T cell responses to AZD1222 COVID-19 vaccine. Study-wide findings and caveats: The donor cohort was predominantly white British with a female majority, and clonal diversity may have been underestimated.

Assay: immunoSEQ multiplex PCR; the TCRdb copy retains only in-frame clones and omits some. Found here are 100,000 to 120,000 clones, roughly 90% of them singletons; the top ten hold around 2.5%. The CDR3 spans 15 residues. Per the germline V gene, CDR1 is MGHRA and CDR2 is YSYEKL. Trimming at V came to 4 bases and at J to 3 bases, leaving 9 bases not matched to a gene. The source of this sequence is an adult in good health. The sample was peripheral blood, taken on day 0 of AZD1222 vaccination. The chain recombines TRBV4-1 with TRBJ2-7; 7 bases fit TRBD1. CDR3 region: CASSPTGPRNYEQYF. The CDR3 DNA follows: TGCGCCAGCAGCCCGACAGGGCCAAGGAACTACGAGCAGTACTTC.